The 21 T cell receptor beta chains below come from one sample, sequenced in a study of beta chain features in type 1 diabetes. What was sequenced were expressed TCRB transcripts, since all of the isolated RNA had been reverse transcribed. The protocol was immunoSEQ multiplex PCR, while the TCRdb copy is restricted to in-frame clones and leaves out a portion. Of 450,000 or so clones listed, over 10% were seen once; the top ten hold approximately 0.045%. Sequencing used naive CD4+ T cells from blood. These receptors all come from a woman under 30 in good health.

This clone was recorded a few times. The chain joins TRBV5-1 to TRBJ2-1, with D possibly TRBD1 on 6 matching bases. Trimming shortened V by 4 bases and J by 7 bases, and 9 bases separated the two germline ends. The length of the CDR3 is 12 residues. Germline loops: CDR1 SGHRS, CDR2 YFSETQ. CDR3: CASSAQGNEQFF. The CDR3 nucleotides are TGCGCCAGCAGCGCCCAGGGGAATGAGCAGTTCTTC.

This clone came up a few times. CDR3 coding DNA: TGTGCCAGCAGCTCCTATCCGTACGAGCAGTACTTC. It is translated as CASSSYPYEQYF. The rearrangement uses TRBV7-2 and TRBJ2-7; no clear D gene. This CDR3 spans 12 amino acids. V was trimmed by 4 bases and J by 4 bases, leaving 8 bases between them. Germline assignment: CDR1 SGHTA and CDR2 FQGNSA.

This clone was seen only a few times. The gene calls are TRBV7-2 and TRBJ2-3, with 9 bases that match TRBD2. Germline V gene sequence: CDR1 SGHTA, CDR2 FQGNSA. CDR3 length equals 17 residues. J lost 0 bases, V lost 1 base, and 5 bases had no gene match. The CDR3 loop reads CASSLVPSGISTDTQYF. In DNA, the CDR3 is TGTGCCAGCAGCTTAGTTCCTAGCGGGATCAGCACAGATACGCAGTATTTT.

This chain links TRBV5-1 with TRBJ2-7; a weak D match, TRBD2 (6 bases). The CDR3 totals 14 residues. Germline CDR1 reads SGHRS; CDR2 reads YFSETQ. Trimming left V 0 bases short and J 4 bases short, with 11 bases between. DNA for the CDR3: TGCGCCAGCAGCTTGGAGGGAGGATTTTACGAGCAGTACTTC. Amino acids: CASSLEGGFYEQYF.

There are a few counts of this clone. The chain employs TRBV4-1 and TRBJ2-5; D is unclear. This CDR3 has 13 residues. Germline V lookup: CDR1 MGHRA, CDR2 YSYEKL. Trimming took off 1 base at V and 4 bases at J, with 7 bases between the two ends. CDR3: CASSQGVPETQYF. The CDR3 coding sequence is TGCGCCAGCAGCCAAGGAGTCCCAGAGACCCAGTACTTC.

The chain uses TRBV7-3 and TRBJ2-4, with 9 bases fitting TRBD2. The V and J ends lost 3 bases and 0 bases, in that order; junction bases with no gene match: 0. CDR3 length equals 15 residues. In germline, CDR1 is SGHTA, CDR2 FQGTGA. CDR3 coding DNA: TGTGCCAGCAGCTTTAGCGGGGGAGCCAAAAACATTCAGTACTTC. Translation gives CASSFSGGAKNIQYF.

This chain connects TRBV4-1 to TRBJ1-2, with a possible D match to TRBD1 (6 bases). This CDR3 has 15 amino acids. V lost 2 bases to trimming and J lost 4 bases, with 14 bases between them. From germline, CDR1 is MGHRA and CDR2 YSYEKL. For the CDR3, the DNA is TGCGCCAGCAGCCAACAGGGGCCAGCCTCCTATGGCTACACCTTC. Encoded protein: CASSQQGPASYGYTF.

This clone showed up just a few times. V is TRBV6-1 and J is TRBJ2-3; 8 nucleotides agree with TRBD2. The germline V gene encodes CDR1 MNHNS and CDR2 SASEGT. The CDR3 runs to 15 residues. Germline trimming cut 10 bases from V and 0 bases from J; bases unmatched to any gene: 9. CDR3 residues: CATREGGTSTDTQYF. CDR3 sequence (DNA): TGTGCCACCCGGGAGGGCGGAACTAGCACAGATACGCAGTATTTT.

V and J are TRBV5-1 and TRBJ2-3, with 8 bases lining up with TRBD1. V trimming: 4 bases; J trimming: 2 bases; junction bases outside the gene matches: 9. This CDR3 has 16 residues. The germline gives CDR1 SGHRS, CDR2 YFSETQ. The CDR3 region is CASSPPTGAPTDTQYF. The CDR3 nucleotides read TGCGCCAGCAGCCCACCGACAGGGGCCCCCACAGATACGCAGTATTTT.

CDR3 sequence (DNA): TGTGCCAGCAGCTTCTCTCAGACAGGAGGGCGGTTCTTC. Its translation is CASSFSQTGGRFF. V is TRBV7-3 and J is TRBJ2-1; D may match TRBD1 or TRBD2 (6 bases each). Trimming shortened V by 3 bases and J by 15 bases, and 18 bases separated the two germline ends. The CDR3 has 13 residues. Germline CDR1 reads SGHTA; CDR2 reads FQGTGA.

In the case of this clone: The same CDR3 also results from other DNA sequences found in this sample. This rearrangement joins TRBV6-5 to TRBJ1-2; D gene unclear. This CDR3 has 11 residues. Germline assignment: CDR1 MNHEY and CDR2 SVGAGI. Deletions cut 7 bases from V and 4 bases from J, with 7 bases between. The CDR3 protein is CASTRGYGYTF. In DNA, the CDR3 is TGTGCCAGCACCCGGGGCTATGGCTACACCTTC.

The rearrangement links TRBV19 to TRBJ1-4; D might be TRBD1 (6 bases). This CDR3 comprises 13 residues. Germline CDR1 reads LNHDA; CDR2 reads SQIVND (reference sequence). V was pared by 8 bases and J by 4 bases, with 11 bases between. The CDR3 DNA is TGTGCCAGTTCGGACAGAAGTAATGAAAAACTGTTTTTT. Amino acid sequence: CASSDRSNEKLFF.

This clone came up a few times. The chain uses TRBV20-1 and TRBJ2-3; the D is unclear. CDR3 length: 11 amino acids. The V end was cut by 4 bases, the J end by 4 bases, with 6 bases between. Germline V gene data show CDR1 as DFQATT and CDR2 as SNEGSKA (reference sequence). This chain's CDR3 is CSATTPDTQYF. The DNA of the CDR3 is TGCAGTGCTACGACGCCAGATACGCAGTATTTT.

The chain links TRBV6-5 to TRBJ2-3; no clear D. Germline V CDR1 and CDR2: MNHEY, SVGAGI. The CDR3 totals 13 residues. V lost 3 bases and J 2 bases, leaving 6 bases between the germline ends. CDR3 loop: CASSYTDTDTQYF. The CDR3 DNA is TGTGCCAGCAGTTATACCGACACAGATACGCAGTATTTT.

This clone was counted only a few times. V and J are TRBV7-2 and TRBJ2-1; D perhaps matches TRBD2 (6 bases). The germline V gene has CDR1 SGHTA and CDR2 FQGNSA. This CDR3 has 13 amino acids. V was shortened by 3 bases and J by 9 bases, with 12 bases between the two germline ends. This chain's CDR3 is CASSFSGGSEQFF. Written as DNA, the CDR3 is TGTGCCAGCAGCTTTAGCGGTGGCTCTGAGCAGTTCTTC.

The rearrangement links TRBV4-1 to TRBJ1-4; D is ambiguous. This CDR3 has 13 residues. The germline CDR1 and CDR2 sequences are MGHRA and YSYEKL. Trimming took 1 base from V and 8 from J, leaving 8 bases between them. The CDR3 DNA follows: TGCGCCAGCAGCCAAGCCCCTGGGGAAAAACTGTTTTTT. Translating gives CASSQAPGEKLFF.

V gene TRBV4-1 combines with J gene TRBJ2-1; 9 nucleotides agree with TRBD1. The CDR3 is 14 residues long. Germline trimming cut 8 bases from V and 4 bases from J; bases unmatched to any gene: 6. Looked up from germline, CDR1 is MGHRA and CDR2 is YSYEKL. CDR3 loop: CASSRGQGYNEQFF. The DNA of the CDR3 is TGCGCCAGCTCCCGGGGACAGGGATACAATGAGCAGTTCTTC.

Only a few counts were recorded for this clone. The chain carries TRBV29-1 and TRBJ2-1, with 9 bases that match TRBD2. Trimming took 7 bases from V and 2 from J; bases not matched to a gene: 9. Germline values: CDR1 SQVTM, CDR2 ANQGSEA. This CDR3 is 15 amino acids long. CDR3 DNA: TGCAGCGCGGGGGTCCTAGCGGGGACCTACAATGAGCAGTTCTTC. As protein: CSAGVLAGTYNEQFF.

This clone has more than one count but fewer than ten. This rearrangement joins TRBV7-9 to TRBJ2-1, with D perhaps TRBD2 (6 bases). Germline V gives CDR1 SEHNR, CDR2 FQNEAQ (reference sequence). This CDR3 has 16 amino acids. The V end lost 5 bases, the J end lost 5 bases, and 19 bases lay between the germline ends. The CDR3 region has the DNA TGTGCCAGCAGCCTATCGGTCCTAGCGCCAAACAATGAGCAGTTCTTC. Residues: CASSLSVLAPNNEQFF.

The chain is built from TRBV2 and TRBJ1-5; D is unclear. V lost 1 base and J 6 bases, leaving 13 bases between the germline ends. The CDR3 spans 15 residues. The germline V gene has CDR1 SNHLY and CDR2 FYNNEI. This chain's CDR3 is CASSEGFVGSQPQHF. The CDR3 region has the DNA TGTGCCAGCAGTGAAGGTTTTGTGGGATCTCAGCCCCAGCATTTT.

The chain joins TRBV27 to TRBJ2-7, with D unresolved. V was clipped by 3 bases and J by 3 bases, with 12 bases between them. Germline-derived CDR1 and CDR2 are MNHEY and SMNVEV (reference sequence). CDR3 length: 14 residues. The CDR3 DNA sequence: TGTGCCAGCAGTTTGCTCGGCGGTCGCTACGAGCAGTACTTC. This translates into CASSLLGGRYEQYF.